This T cell receptor beta chain appears in the sequencing data of a study of cytomegalovirus exposure and HLA in healthy donors (TCRdb year 2017). A note on the overall study: An earlier analysis of roughly 500 of the donors reported 250 to 300 Gb of sequence data and 117 million unique TCR beta sequences obtained from around 180 million T cells. The study used immunosequencing to profile the T cell repertoires of more than 650 subjects and linked those repertoires to cytomegalovirus serostatus. Across some 400 genotyped donors of the cohort, an average of roughly 200,000 unique TCR beta nucleotide sequences per donor were sequenced, and about a sixth of those sequences were non-productive. The study was designed to test whether signatures of past pathogen exposure could be identified by cataloging public T cell receptors. Rather than drawing on any new phenotypic data, the later analysis identified candidate immune exposures from TCR beta sequences and the way those sequences occurred across donors. An early release that covered some 640 HLA-typed donors contained 300 to 350 gigabases of sequencing data and 75 million to 100 million unique TCR sequences. In an earlier analysis of 500 to 650 of the donors, high-throughput TCR beta sequencing was used to judge whether each TCR beta V gene segment behaved as functional or pseudogenic. Typing coverage varied by locus: roughly 620-630 donors for A, B, C, DRB1 and DQB1; approximately 520 for DQA1; over 600 for DPA1; roughly 450 for DPB1. Donor age, sex, ethnicity and CMV serostatus were collected together with the repertoire data. To predict cytomegalovirus infection status, the study combined high-throughput TCR immunosequencing, statistical association of individual TCRs with disease status, and machine learning. A later genetic analysis used genome-wide SNP genotypes for about 60% of the roughly 700 donors, treating that subset as a discovery cohort. Every repertoire in the discovery cohort had been generated on one and the same sequencing platform. Of the 300 to 500 genotyped donors, less than 90% were placed in the genetic ancestry cluster associated with self-reported Caucasian donors. Roughly five DR-DQ haplotypes were treated as single units for association and clustering because of strong linkage in the cohort. In a later analysis, previously published TCR beta repertoires from 550 to 750 donors were re-analyzed and high-resolution HLA genotyping was added so that TCR occurrence patterns could be studied. Besides the first cohort of roughly 660 subjects, a separate validation cohort made up of over a hundred different subjects was used. HLA typing included class I and class II loci at four-digit resolution. General conclusions and limits of the study: Because the 87-base-pair reads could not distinguish some IMGT-functional V segments, including TRBV6-2 and TRBV6-3, those segments were excluded. Roughly uniform sequencing depth across donors was assumed in presence/absence analyses, although this assumption may not hold. The study gave a list of more than 150 TCR beta chains associated with cytomegalovirus. It was suggested by the authors that the approach could potentially be generalized to other disease states and immunological phenotypes. In this cohort, only TCR beta chains were sequenced, and detectable features were limited by the absence of alpha or paired-chain data. In a later analysis, HLA-associated TCR beta chains showed more clonal expansion and lower generation probabilities than non-associated chains that were equally common. In a later analysis, 16,951 TCR beta sequences were associated with specific HLA alleles at a false discovery rate of 0.05. A further reported finding was that TCR beta sequences accurately predicted the HLA-A and HLA-B alleles for most subjects in the first cohort. In an earlier analysis of about 550 of the donors, most TCR beta V segments were observed in productive rearrangements about 87% or about 30% of the time, broadly matching IMGT annotations. A later analysis found that most CMV-associated TCR beta chains appeared HLA-restricted, with HLA associations seemingly driven largely by CMV exposure. Strong co-occurrence of HLA alleles, especially DR and DQ, made assigning TCR associations to individual alleles difficult. Compared with the roughly 600-donor mean, donors in an Asian-associated ancestry cluster had fewer N-insertions in productive TCRs, according to a later genetic analysis. A few of the identified cytomegalovirus-associated TCR beta chains were confirmed in vitro to be specific for cytomegalovirus antigens. A cluster of highly shared sequence variants was judged likely to represent a technical artifact of the sequencing pipeline. In both the original and validation cohorts, the classifier was reported to diagnose cytomegalovirus status with high specificity and sensitivity. An association between a missense DCLRE1C variant and V-gene and J-gene trimming of TCR beta chains was found in a later genetic analysis and replicated in an independent cohort. The only immune exposure information available for the cohort was CMV serostatus. Linkage disequilibrium might explain the correlated functional status among segregating V segments, but an unknown experimental factor could not be ruled out. Because HLA typing was missing for some donors at each locus, association tests included only the typed subset. According to a later analysis, parvovirus B19, influenza, CMV and Epstein-Barr virus appeared linked to several top co-occurrence clusters. A later analysis found that TCR association rates varied across HLA loci, with DRB1 alleles showing the most associated TCRs and HLA-C alleles the fewest. Because counts were too low, roughly 18 rarely observed V segments, including chromosome 9 orphons, were left out of the earlier analysis of 587 of the donors. Most TCR sequences were observed very rarely across donors, whereas some public TCRs were present in many individuals.

The library relied on the immunoSEQ multiplex PCR assay. For the multiplex PCR, a mixture combining 60 forward primers for TCR Vbeta segments and 13 reverse primers for TCR Jbeta segments was used. The CDR3 region of rearranged TCR beta genes was amplified from genomic DNA with a multiplex PCR assay. Amplified TCR beta libraries were sequenced as 87-base-pair reads on the Illumina HiSeq System. Per the original workflow: A later analysis counted about 80 million unique TCR beta chains across the 550 to 800 repertoires, and around 9.9 million of these chains were shared by at least two donors. Raw reads were error-corrected and collapsed into unique sequences by a nearest-neighbor algorithm in which closely related sequences were merged to remove PCR and sequencing errors. CDR3 sequences were aligned to IMGT reference sequences to assign V, D and J gene segments. For a sequence to be retained, a match of at least six nucleotides was required to both a V gene segment and a J gene segment. Rearrangements were called productive when the CDR3 lacked stop codons and stayed in frame with V and J; all others were non-productive. Following IMGT convention, CDR3 was defined as the stretch from the second conserved V-encoded cysteine up to the conserved J-encoded phenylalanine. The earlier analysis of 587 of the donors excluded any sequence lacking an unambiguous match to a single V gene segment. In an earlier analysis of about 590 of the donors, a V segment was called functional when productive rearrangements were above 56.7%, and segregating when the standard deviation between donors exceeded 5%. A statistical classification framework was built to diagnose cytomegalovirus status from the catalog of TCR beta chain sequences. A later analysis assigned V and J genes by comparing TCR nucleotide sequences with IMGT/GENE-DB human TR gene sequences. A later analysis assigned CDR3 sequences and most-parsimonious VDJ recombination scenarios with the TCRdist pipeline. In a later analysis, every TCR beta chain was defined by the combination of its CDR3 amino acid sequence and its V-gene family, and reads without a unique V-gene family were dropped. In a later analysis, 450 to 600 highly shared, low-generation-probability nucleotide sequences were removed to address suspected cross-contamination and a sequencing artifact. In a later analysis, a clonal expansion index for each public chain was calculated from normalized within-repertoire ranks of inferred template counts. In a later analysis, generation probabilities were computed using a VDJ recombination model fitted to out-of-frame rearrangements, and the results were checked against IGoR. Hypergeometric tests were used in a later analysis to score TCR-TCR, TCR-HLA and TCR-CMV co-occurrence, with a repertoire-size bias correction applied to the TCR pairs. False discovery rates were estimated in a later analysis by permuting HLA or CMV assignments 20 times. In a later analysis, co-occurring TCRs were grouped using DBSCAN, and TCRdist sequence similarity was added for clustering within HLA-allele-positive subsets. Repertoires with fewer than 30,000 or more than 120,000 public chains, plus five repertoires with anomalous nucleotide sharing, were excluded from co-occurrence clustering. TCRdb re-hosts the immuneACCESS table, in-frame sequences only. Its copies lack some clones; in the studies checked, an unresolved V gene accounts for under half of them, and the cause for the rest is not known. The V and J calls and clone size were taken over from that table, and D and trimming were inferred from the DNA. The table for this sample records 55,000 to 85,000 clones. The ten largest clones take up about 2.4% of the sample.

Concerning this clone: No cognate antigen has been identified for it.

The cohort was made up of 500 to 800 healthy bone marrow donors. At the time of sampling, all cohort members were nominally healthy, though unrecorded immune exposures were likely present. The donor tested CMV seropositive, placing the donor among the approximately 290 seropositive members of the cohort. A peripheral blood sample was provided by each donor, and peripheral blood mononuclear cells were used for TCR beta sequencing. The Qiagen DNeasy Blood Extraction Kit was used to extract genomic DNA from the blood cell samples. The trim is 3 bases for V and 6 bases for J, with a gap of 15 bases between the germline ends. The CDR3 has 16 amino acids, counting the end cysteine and phenylalanine. The CDR3 DNA has 48 bases and is translated from base 1. CDR1 and CDR2 were assigned from the germline V gene (reference sequence) as LNHDA and SQIVND.

This receptor chain uses TRBV19 and TRBJ1-6; TRBD1 could be the D gene, as 5 bases match. The TCR originated in a female donor in good health and CMV-seropositive. Input material: PBMCs. The DNA is as follows: TGTGCCAGTAGTATCGCGTCAGGGAACATTAATTCACCCCTCCACTTT. This yields the protein CASSIASGNINSPLHF.